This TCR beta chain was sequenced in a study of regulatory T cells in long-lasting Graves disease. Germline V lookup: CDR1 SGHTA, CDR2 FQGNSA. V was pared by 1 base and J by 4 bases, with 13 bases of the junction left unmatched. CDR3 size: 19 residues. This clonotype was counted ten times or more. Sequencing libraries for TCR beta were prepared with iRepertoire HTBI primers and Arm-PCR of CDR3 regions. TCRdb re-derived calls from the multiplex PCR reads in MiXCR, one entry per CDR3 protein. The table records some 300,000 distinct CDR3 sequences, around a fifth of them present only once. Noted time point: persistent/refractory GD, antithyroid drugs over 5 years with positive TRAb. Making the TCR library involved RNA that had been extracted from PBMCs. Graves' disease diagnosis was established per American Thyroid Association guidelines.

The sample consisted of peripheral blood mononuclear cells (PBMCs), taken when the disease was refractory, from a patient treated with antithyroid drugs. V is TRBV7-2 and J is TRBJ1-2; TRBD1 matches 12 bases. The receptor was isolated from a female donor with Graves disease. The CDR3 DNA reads TGTGCCAGCAGCTTAGGCGGGACAGGGGGCGGGAGCGCGCCCTATGGCTACACCTTC. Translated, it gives CASSLGGTGGGSAPYGYTF. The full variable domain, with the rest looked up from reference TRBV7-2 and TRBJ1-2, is GAGVSQSPSNKVTEKGKDVELRCDPISGHTALYWYRQSLGQGLEFLIYFQGNSAPDKSGLPSDRFSAERTGGSVSTLTIQRTQQEDSAVYLCASSLGGTGGGSAPYGYTFGSGTRLTVV.